Each of the 4 T cell receptor beta chains below was sequenced from the same sample in a study of neurological immune-mediated disorders. TCRdb re-analysed the 5' RACE reads in MiXCR, keeping a single row per CDR3 protein. The sample holds 15,000 to 20,000 distinct CDR3 sequences, over 8.5% seen once. Sequenced: CD8+ T cells from blood. The receptor set was obtained from a woman aged 45-60 years in good health.

This clonotype showed up many times. The rearrangement uses TRBV27 and TRBJ1-1; 12 bases match TRBD1. Per the germline V gene, CDR1 is MNHEY and CDR2 is SMNVEV (reference sequence). The CDR3 has 16 amino acids. J lost 4 bases, V lost 2 bases, and 5 bases had no gene match. The CDR3 here is CASSLAGQGAFTEAFF. The DNA of the CDR3 is TGTGCCAGCAGTTTAGCGGGACAGGGGGCATTCACTGAAGCTTTCTTT.

This clonotype showed up many times. The rearrangement uses TRBV29-1 and TRBJ2-7; 7 nucleotides line up with TRBD2. The CDR3 has 14 residues. J lost 0 bases, V lost 7 bases, and 9 bases had no gene match. Germline CDR1 SQVTM, CDR2 ANQGSEA. The CDR3 is CSAGPSGSSYEQYF. CDR3 coding DNA: TGCAGCGCCGGCCCTAGCGGTAGCTCCTACGAGCAGTACTTC.

The chain couples TRBV7-9 to TRBJ1-4, with a tentative D call TRBD1 (5 bases). Trimming stripped 5 bases from V and 4 bases from J, with 14 bases between. Germline V lookup: CDR1 SEHNR, CDR2 FQNEAQ (reference sequence). The length of the CDR3 is 15 residues. The CDR3, as DNA: TGTGCCAGCAGCCCCCCAGGGACCCGTAATGAAAAACTGTTTTTT. Its protein product is CASSPPGTRNEKLFF. The full variable domain, rest sourced from reference TRBV7-9 and TRBJ1-4, is DTGVSQNPRHKITKRGQNVTFRCDPISEHNRLYWYRQTLGQGPEFLTYFQNEAQLEKSRLLSDRFSAERPKGSFSTLEIQRTEQGDSAMYLCASSPPGTRNEKLFFGSGTQLSVL.

With regard to this clonotype: A read error may explain this, as a much larger clone is one base away. V and J are TRBV7-6 and TRBJ2-3; 8 nucleotides agree with TRBD1. V shed 1 base and J 0 bases; nucleotides not matched to a gene: 9. Germline CDR1 SGHVS, CDR2 FNYEAQ. The CDR3 runs 18 residues. The chain's CDR3 is CASSLGARTGWSTDTQYF. DNA for the CDR3: TGTGCCAGCAGCTTAGGGGCTCGGACAGGGTGGAGCACAGATACGCAGTATTTT.